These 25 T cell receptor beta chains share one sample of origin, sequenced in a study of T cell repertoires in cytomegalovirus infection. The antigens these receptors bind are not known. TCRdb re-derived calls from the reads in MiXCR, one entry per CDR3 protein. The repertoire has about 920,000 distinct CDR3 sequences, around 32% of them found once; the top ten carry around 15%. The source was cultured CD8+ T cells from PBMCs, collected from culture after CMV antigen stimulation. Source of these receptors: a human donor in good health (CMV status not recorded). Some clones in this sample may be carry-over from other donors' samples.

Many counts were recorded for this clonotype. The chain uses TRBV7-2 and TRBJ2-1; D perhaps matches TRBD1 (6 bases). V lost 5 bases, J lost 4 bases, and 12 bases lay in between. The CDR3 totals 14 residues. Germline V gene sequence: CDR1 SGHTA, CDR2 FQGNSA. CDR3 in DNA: TGTGCCAGCAGCCAAGACAGGTATTACAATGAGCAGTTCTTC. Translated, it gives CASSQDRYYNEQFF.

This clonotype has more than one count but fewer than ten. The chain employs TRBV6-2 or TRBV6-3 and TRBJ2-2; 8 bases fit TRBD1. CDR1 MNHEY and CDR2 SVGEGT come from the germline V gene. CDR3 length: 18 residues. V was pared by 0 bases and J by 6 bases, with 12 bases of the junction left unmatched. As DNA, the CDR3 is TGTGCCAGCAGTTACTCGGAGACAGGGGAGTATTTCGCCGGGGAGCTGTTTTTT. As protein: CASSYSETGEYFAGELFF.

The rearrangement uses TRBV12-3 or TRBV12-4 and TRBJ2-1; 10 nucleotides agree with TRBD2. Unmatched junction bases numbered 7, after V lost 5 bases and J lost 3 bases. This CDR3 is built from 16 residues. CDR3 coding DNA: TGTGCCAGCAGTCTACTTGTAGCGGGGGGCTACAATGAGCAGTTCTTC. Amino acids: CASSLLVAGGYNEQFF.

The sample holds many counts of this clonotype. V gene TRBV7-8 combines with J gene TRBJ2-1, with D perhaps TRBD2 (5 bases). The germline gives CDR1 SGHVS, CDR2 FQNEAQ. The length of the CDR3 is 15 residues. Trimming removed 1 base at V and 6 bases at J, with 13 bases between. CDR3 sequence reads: CASSLVGGLINEQFF. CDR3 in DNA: TGTGCCAGCAGCTTAGTGGGCGGGCTCATCAATGAGCAGTTCTTC.

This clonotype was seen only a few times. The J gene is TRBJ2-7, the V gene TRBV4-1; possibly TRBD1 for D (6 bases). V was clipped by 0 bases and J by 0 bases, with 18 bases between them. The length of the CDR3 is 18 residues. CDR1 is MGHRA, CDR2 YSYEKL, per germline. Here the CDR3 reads CASSQESSDRYLSYEQYF. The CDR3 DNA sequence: TGCGCCAGCAGCCAAGAGAGCTCCGACAGGTACCTCTCCTACGAGCAGTACTTC.

This CDR3 reads CASSPGGGGAYNEQFF. The CDR3 DNA reads TGTGCCAGCAGCCCCGGAGGCGGGGGGGCGTACAATGAGCAGTTCTTC. The chain couples TRBV27 to TRBJ2-1; 9 bases line up with TRBD2. J lost 4 bases, V lost 6 bases, and 10 bases had no gene match. Germline CDR1 reads MNHEY; CDR2 reads SMNVEV (reference sequence). This CDR3 has 16 amino acids.

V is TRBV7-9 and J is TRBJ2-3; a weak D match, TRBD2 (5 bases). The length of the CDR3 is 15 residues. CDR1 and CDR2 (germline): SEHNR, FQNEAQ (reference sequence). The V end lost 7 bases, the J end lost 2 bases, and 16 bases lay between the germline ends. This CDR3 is CASNIWSGYTDTQYF. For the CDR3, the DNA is TGTGCCAGCAACATCTGGAGCGGCTACACAGATACGCAGTATTTT.

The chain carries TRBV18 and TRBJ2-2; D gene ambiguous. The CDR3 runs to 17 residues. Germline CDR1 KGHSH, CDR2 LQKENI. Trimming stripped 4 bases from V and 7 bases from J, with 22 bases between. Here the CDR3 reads CASSQGHLGLIGGELFF. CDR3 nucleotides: TGTGCCAGCTCACAAGGCCATCTCGGATTAATTGGCGGGGAGCTGTTTTTT.

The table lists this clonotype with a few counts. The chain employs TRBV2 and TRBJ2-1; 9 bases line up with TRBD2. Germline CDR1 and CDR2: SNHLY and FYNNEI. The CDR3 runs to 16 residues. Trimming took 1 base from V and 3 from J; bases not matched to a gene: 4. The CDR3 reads CASSEEAGGRYNEQFF. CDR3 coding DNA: TGTGCCAGCAGTGAAGAGGCGGGGGGGCGCTACAATGAGCAGTTCTTC.

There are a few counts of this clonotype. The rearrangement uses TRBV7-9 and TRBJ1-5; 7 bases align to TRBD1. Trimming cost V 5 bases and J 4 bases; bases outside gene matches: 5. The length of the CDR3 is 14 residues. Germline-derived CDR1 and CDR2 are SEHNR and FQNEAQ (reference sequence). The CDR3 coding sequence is TGTGCCAGCAGCCGGGAACAGGGGAATCAGCCCCAGCATTTT. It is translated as CASSREQGNQPQHF.

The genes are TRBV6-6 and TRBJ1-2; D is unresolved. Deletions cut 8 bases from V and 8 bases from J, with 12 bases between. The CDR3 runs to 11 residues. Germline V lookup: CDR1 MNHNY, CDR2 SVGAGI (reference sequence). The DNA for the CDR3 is TGTGCCAGCCTGGCCCGGCGGGGCTACACCTTC. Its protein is CASLARRGYTF.

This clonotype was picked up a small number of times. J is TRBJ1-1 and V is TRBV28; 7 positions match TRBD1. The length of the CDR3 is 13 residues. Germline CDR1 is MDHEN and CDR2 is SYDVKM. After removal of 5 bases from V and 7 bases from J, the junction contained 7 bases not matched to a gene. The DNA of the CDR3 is TGTGCCAGCAGTCACAGGGGTCGGGGTGAAGCTTTCTTT. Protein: CASSHRGRGEAFF. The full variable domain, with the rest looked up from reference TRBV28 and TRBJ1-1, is DVKVTQSSRYLVKRTGEKVFLECVQDMDHENMFWYRQDPGLGLRLIYFSYDVKMKEKGDIPEGYSVSREKKERFSLILESASTNQTSMYLCASSHRGRGEAFFGQGTRLTVV.

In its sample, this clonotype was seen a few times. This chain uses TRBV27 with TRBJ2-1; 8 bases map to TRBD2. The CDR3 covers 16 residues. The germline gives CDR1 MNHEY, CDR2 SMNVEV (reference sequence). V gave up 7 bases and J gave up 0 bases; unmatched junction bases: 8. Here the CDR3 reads CASKITGGVSYNEQFF. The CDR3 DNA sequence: TGTGCCAGCAAGATAACGGGGGGGGTCTCCTACAATGAGCAGTTCTTC.

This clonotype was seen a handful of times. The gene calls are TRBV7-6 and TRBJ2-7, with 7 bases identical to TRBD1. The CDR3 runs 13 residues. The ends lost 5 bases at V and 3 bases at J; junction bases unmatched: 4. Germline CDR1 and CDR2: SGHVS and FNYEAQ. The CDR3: CASSIDRDYEQYV. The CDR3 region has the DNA TGTGCCAGCAGCATCGACAGGGACTACGAGCAGTACGTC.

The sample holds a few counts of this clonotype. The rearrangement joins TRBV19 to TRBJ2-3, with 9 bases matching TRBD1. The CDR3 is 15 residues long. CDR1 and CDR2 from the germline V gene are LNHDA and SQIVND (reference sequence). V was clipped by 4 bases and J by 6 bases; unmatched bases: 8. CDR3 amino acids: CASSSPGQGIDTQYF. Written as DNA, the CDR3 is TGTGCCAGTAGTAGTCCCGGACAGGGGATCGATACGCAGTATTTT.

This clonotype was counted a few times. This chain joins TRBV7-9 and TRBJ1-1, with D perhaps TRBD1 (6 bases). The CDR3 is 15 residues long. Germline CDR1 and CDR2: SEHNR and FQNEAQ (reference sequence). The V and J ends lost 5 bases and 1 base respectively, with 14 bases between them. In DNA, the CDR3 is TGTGCCAGCAGCCATCCCGGGACACCGAACACTGAAGCTTTCTTT. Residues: CASSHPGTPNTEAFF.

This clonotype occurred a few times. This CDR3 reads CASSHTATEGTEAFF. CDR3 sequence (DNA): TGTGCCAGCAGCCACACCGCTACCGAGGGCACTGAAGCTTTCTTT. The V gene is TRBV7-9, the J gene TRBJ1-1; D not resolved. The CDR3 length is 15 residues. The V and J ends lost 5 bases and 4 bases respectively, with 17 bases between them. Germline-derived CDR1 and CDR2 are SEHNR and FQNEAQ (reference sequence).

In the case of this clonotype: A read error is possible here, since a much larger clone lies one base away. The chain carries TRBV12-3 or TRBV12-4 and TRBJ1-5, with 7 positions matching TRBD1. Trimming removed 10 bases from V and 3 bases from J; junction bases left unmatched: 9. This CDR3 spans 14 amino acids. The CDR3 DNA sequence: TGTGCCAACAGAACCGGGACAGACAATCAGCCCCAGCATTTT. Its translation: CANRTGTDNQPQHF.

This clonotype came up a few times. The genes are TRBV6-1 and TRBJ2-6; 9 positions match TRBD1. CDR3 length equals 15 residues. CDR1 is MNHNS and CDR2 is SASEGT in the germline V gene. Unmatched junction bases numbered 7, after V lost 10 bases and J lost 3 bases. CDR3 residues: CATQTGGSGANVLTF. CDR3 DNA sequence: TGTGCCACCCAGACAGGGGGAAGTGGGGCCAACGTCCTGACTTTC.

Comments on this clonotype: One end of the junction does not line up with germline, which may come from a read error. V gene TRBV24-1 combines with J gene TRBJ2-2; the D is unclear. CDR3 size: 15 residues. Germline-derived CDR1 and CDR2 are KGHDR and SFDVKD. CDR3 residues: CATSDQDRDTEELFF. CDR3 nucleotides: TGTGCCACCAGTGACCAGGACCGAGATACCGAGGAGCTGTTTTTT.

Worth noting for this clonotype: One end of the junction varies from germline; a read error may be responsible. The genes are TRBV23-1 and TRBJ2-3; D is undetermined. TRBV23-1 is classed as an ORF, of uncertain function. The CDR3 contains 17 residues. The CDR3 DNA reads TGTGCCAGCAAACGGTTCTTGAGACCCCCTAGCACAGATACGCAGTATTTT. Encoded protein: CASKRFLRPPSTDTQYF.

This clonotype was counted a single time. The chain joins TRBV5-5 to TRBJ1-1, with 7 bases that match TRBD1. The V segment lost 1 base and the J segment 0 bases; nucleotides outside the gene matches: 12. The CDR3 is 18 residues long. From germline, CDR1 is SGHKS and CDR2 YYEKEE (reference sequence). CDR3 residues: CASSLLSQRDRVNTEAFF. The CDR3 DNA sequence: TGTGCCAGCAGCTTGTTAAGTCAGCGAGACAGGGTGAACACTGAAGCTTTCTTT.

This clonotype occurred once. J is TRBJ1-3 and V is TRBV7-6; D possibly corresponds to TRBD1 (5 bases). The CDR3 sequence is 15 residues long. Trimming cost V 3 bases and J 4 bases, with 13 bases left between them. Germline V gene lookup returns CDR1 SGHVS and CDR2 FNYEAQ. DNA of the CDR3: TGTGCCAGCAGCTTCAGTGTGGGGCTCGGAAACACCATATATTTT. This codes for CASSFSVGLGNTIYF.

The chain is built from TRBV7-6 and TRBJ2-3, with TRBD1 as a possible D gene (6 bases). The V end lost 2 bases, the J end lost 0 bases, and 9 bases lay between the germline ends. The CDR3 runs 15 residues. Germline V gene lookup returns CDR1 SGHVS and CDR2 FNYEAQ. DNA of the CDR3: TGTGCCAGCAGCTTAATGGGGGCTAGCACAGATACGCAGTATTTT. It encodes CASSLMGASTDTQYF.

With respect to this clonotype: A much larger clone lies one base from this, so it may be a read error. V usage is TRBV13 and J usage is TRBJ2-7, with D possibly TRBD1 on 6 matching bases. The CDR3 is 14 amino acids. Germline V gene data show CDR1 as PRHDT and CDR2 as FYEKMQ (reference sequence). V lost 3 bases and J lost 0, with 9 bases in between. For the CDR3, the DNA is TGTGCCAGCAGCTTTAGGACAGACTCCTACGAGCAGTACTTC. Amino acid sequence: CASSFRTDSYEQYF.